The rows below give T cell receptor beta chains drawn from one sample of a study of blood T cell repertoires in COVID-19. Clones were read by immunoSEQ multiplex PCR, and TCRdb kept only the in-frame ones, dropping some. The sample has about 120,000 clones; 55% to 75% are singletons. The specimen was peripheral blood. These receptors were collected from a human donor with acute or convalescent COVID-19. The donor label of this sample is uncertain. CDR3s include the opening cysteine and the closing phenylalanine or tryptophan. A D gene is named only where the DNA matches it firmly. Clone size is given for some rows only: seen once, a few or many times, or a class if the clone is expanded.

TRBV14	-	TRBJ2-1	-	CASSLEAGRGNEQFF	TGTGCCAGCAGCCTGGAGGCAGGACGGGGAAATGAGCAGTTCTTC
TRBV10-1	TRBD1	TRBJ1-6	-	CASSQGQAGPSPLHF	TGCGCCAGCAGCCAGGGACAGGCTGGACCTTCACCCCTCCACTTT
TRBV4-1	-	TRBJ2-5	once	CASSQGRLTGTQYF	TGCGCCAGCAGCCAAGGTCGGTTAACGGGGACCCAGTACTTC
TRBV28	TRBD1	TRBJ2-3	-	CASSLPGQGEADTQYF	TGTGCCAGCAGTTTACCCGGACAGGGAGAGGCAGATACGCAGTATTTT
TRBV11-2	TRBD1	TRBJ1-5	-	CASSSGGQGGQPQHF	TGTGCCAGCAGCTCCGGGGGACAGGGAGGGCAGCCCCAGCATTTT
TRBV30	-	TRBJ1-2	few	CAWTQGSNYGYTF	TGTGCCTGGACTCAGGGTTCTAACTATGGCTACACCTTC
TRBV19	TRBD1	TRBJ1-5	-	CASSIYPGSGGDSGNQPQHF	TGTGCCAGTAGTATTTACCCCGGGTCAGGGGGCGATTCAGGCAATCAGCCCCAGCATTTT
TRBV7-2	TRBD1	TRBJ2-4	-	CASSHTGTGGLNIQYF	TGTGCCAGCAGCCACACCGGGACAGGGGGACTAAACATTCAGTACTTC
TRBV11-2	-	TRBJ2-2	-	CASRRGSGTGELFF	TGTGCCAGCAGGAGGGGGTCGGGCACCGGGGAGCTGTTTTTT
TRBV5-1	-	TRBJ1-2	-	CASSREANYGYTF	TGCGCCAGCAGCCGGGAGGCTAACTATGGCTACACCTTC
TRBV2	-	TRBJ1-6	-	CASRPTGSSPLHF	TGTGCCAGCAGGCCTACAGGGAGTTCACCCCTCCACTTT
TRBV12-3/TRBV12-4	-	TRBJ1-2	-	CASSTQGRGGYTF	TGTGCCAGCAGCACTCAGGGTAGAGGTGGCTACACCTTC
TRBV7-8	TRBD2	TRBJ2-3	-	CASSGLAGTDTQYF	TGTGCCAGCAGCGGACTAGCGGGCACAGATACGCAGTATTTT
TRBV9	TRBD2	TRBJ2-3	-	CASSVGSGGTDTQYF	TGTGCCAGCAGCGTAGGAAGCGGGGGCACAGATACGCAGTATTTT
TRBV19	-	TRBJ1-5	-	CASSTGSNQPQHF	TGTGCCAGTAGTACAGGGAGCAATCAGCCCCAGCATTTT
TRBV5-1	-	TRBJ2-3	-	CASSLQGWGLDTQYF	TGCGCCAGCAGCTTGCAAGGGTGGGGACTTGATACGCAGTATTTT
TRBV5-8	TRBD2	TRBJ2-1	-	CASSSAGGGYNEQFF	TGTGCCAGCAGCTCTGCGGGGGGGGGCTACAATGAGCAGTTCTTC
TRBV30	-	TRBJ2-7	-	CAWRKEGRDEQYF	TGTGCCTGGAGAAAGGAGGGCCGGGACGAGCAGTACTTC
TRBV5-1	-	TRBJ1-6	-	CASSLAGSTLGSPLHF	TGCGCCAGCAGCTTGGCGGGGAGCACCCTGGGTTCACCCCTCCACTTT
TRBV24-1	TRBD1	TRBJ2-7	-	CATAGQGDYEQYF	TGTGCCACCGCGGGACAGGGAGACTACGAGCAGTACTTC
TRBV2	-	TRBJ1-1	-	CASSEGVAVAFF	TGTGCCAGCAGTGAAGGGGTAGCGGTAGCTTTCTTT
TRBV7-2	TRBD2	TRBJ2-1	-	CASSPGLAVGEQFF	TGTGCCAGCAGCCCGGGACTAGCAGTGGGTGAGCAGTTCTTC
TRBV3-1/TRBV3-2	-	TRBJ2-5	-	CASSLLTGAEETQYF	TGTGCCAGCAGCCTACTGACTGGCGCTGAAGAGACCCAGTACTTC
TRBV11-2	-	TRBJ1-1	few	CASSFLGQNTEAFF	TGTGCCAGCAGCTTTCTGGGACAGAACACTGAAGCTTTCTTT
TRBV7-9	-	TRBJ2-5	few	CASSSGHRQETQYF	TGTGCCAGCAGCTCCGGACACCGCCAAGAGACCCAGTACTTC
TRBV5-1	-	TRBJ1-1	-	CASSPTLDSYTEAFF	TGCGCCAGCAGCCCGACGTTGGACAGTTACACTGAAGCTTTCTTT
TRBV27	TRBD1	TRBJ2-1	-	CASSSGQGTYNEQFF	TGTGCCAGCAGTTCCGGACAGGGTACATACAATGAGCAGTTCTTC
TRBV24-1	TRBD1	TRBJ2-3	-	CATSDFGARDSQGKDTQYF	TGTGCCACCAGTGATTTTGGCGCCCGGGACAGCCAAGGGAAAGATACGCAGTATTTT
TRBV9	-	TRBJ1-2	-	CASSVSAGNYGYTF	TGTGCCAGCAGCGTATCTGCAGGAAACTATGGCTACACCTTC
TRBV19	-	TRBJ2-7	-	CASSIDLSRAAIDYEQYF	TGTGCCAGTAGTATAGATCTATCGCGGGCAGCAATCGACTACGAGCAGTACTTC
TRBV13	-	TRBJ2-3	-	CASSLGSPRYSTDTQYF	TGTGCCAGCAGCTTAGGCTCGCCTCGGTATAGCACAGATACGCAGTATTTT
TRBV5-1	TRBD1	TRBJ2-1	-	CASSLDRGNEQFF	TGCGCCAGCAGCTTGGACAGGGGGAATGAGCAGTTCTTC